This TCR beta chain originates from a study of beta chain features in type 1 diabetes. Study summary: The patients were much like the healthy donors in age, gender and cell yields. Cells sorted and examined across all samples totaled approximately 100,000,000.

Germline CDR1 is SGHVS and CDR2 is FQNEAQ. The CDR3 loop spans 16 amino acids. V shed 3 bases, J shed 8 bases, and the junction held 10 bases outside the gene matches. General study results and limits: Across all four CD4+ subsets, people with type 1 diabetes showed modestly shorter TCRB CDR3s.

Reverse transcribing all isolated RNA meant expressed TCRB transcripts were sequenced. For naive, central memory and regulatory T cell samples, reads averaged approximately 3.6 million. Sequenced by immunoSEQ multiplex PCR; TCRdb stores in-frame clones only, minus some. The sample lists 200,000 to 300,000 clones; over 11% were seen once. To note about this clone: Its target is not known.

Each sorted fraction was over 95% pure. Sequencing input: naive CD4+ T cells from blood. This sequence joins TRBV7-8 and TRBJ2-1; TRBD2 agrees at 10 bases. The source of this sequence is a man between 25 and 39 years old with type 1 diabetes. The CDR3 is CASSLGLAGGVDEQFF. The CDR3 DNA reads as TGTGCCAGCAGCTTGGGTTTAGCGGGAGGTGTCGATGAGCAGTTCTTC.